The rows below give T cell receptor beta chains drawn from one sample of a study of T cells in Graves' hyperthyroidism and ophthalmopathy. TCRdb re-called the multiplex PCR reads with MiXCR, one entry per CDR3 protein. The data hold more than 300,000 distinct CDR3 sequences, with about 15% observed a single time. Specimen: blood. The origin of the receptors is a woman in her fifties or sixties with Graves' hyperthyroidism. Both conserved end residues are part of each CDR3. D genes are given only for firm matches. Size tells how often a clone was seen (once, few, many) or the class of an expanded clone, and some rows leave it out.

D gene	clone size	J gene	V gene	CDR3 DNA	CDR3 protein
NA	NA	TRBJ2-1	TRBV11-2	TGTGCCAGCAGCCGAAACAGGGTTTCCTACAATGAGCAGTTCTTC	CASSRNRVSYNEQFF
NA	many	TRBJ2-1	TRBV20-1	TGCAGTGCTAGAGGCCCAGTAATGAGCACCTACAATGAGCAGTTCTTC	CSARGPVMSTYNEQFF
TRBD1	many	TRBJ2-5	TRBV7-8	TGTGCCAGCAGCTTTGCACAGGGGTCCCCCTCAGCTGAGACCCAGTACTTC	CASSFAQGSPSAETQYF
TRBD2	many	TRBJ2-1	TRBV20-1	TGCAGTGCTAGAGAGTTTCCTAGCGGGAACTACAATGAGCAGTTCTTC	CSAREFPSGNYNEQFF
TRBD2	many	TRBJ2-2	TRBV7-9	TGTGCCAGCAGCCGGGGGGGTTCGAACACCGGGGAGCTGTTTTTT	CASSRGGSNTGELFF
NA	NA	TRBJ2-7	TRBV30	TGTGCCTGGAGTGTACTGTACGGCGAGCAGTACTTC	CAWSVLYGEQYF
TRBD1	NA	TRBJ1-4	TRBV6-5	TGTGCCAGCAGTTCCGGACAGGGGGCGGAGGAACTGTTTTTT	CASSSGQGAEELFF
TRBD1	many	TRBJ1-1	TRBV11-2	TGTGCCAGCAGCTCGTACTGGGTGGAGACAGGGTGGATGAACACTGAAGCTTTCTTT	CASSSYWVETGWMNTEAFF
TRBD1	NA	TRBJ2-1	TRBV7-8	TGTGCCAGCAGCTCTCCCGGGACAGGGGGCACTAGCGGGCGATACAATGAGCAGTTCTTC	CASSSPGTGGTSGRYNEQFF
NA	few	TRBJ2-3	TRBV27	TGTGCCAGCAGTTTATTTGTAGGAGGGTTAACAGATACGCAGTATTTT	CASSLFVGGLTDTQYF
NA	many	TRBJ2-3	TRBV20-1	TGCAGTGGCGGGATAGCGGTATCGACAGATACGCAGTATTTT	CSGGIAVSTDTQYF
NA	NA	TRBJ2-5	TRBV6-1	TGTGCCAGCAGTGAACAGGGTTCGGGGCAAGAGACCCAGTACTTC	CASSEQGSGQETQYF
TRBD1	NA	TRBJ2-2	TRBV12-3/TRBV12-4	TGTGCCAGCAACTGGGACAGGAGAAACTCCGGGGAGCTGTTTTTT	CASNWDRRNSGELFF
NA	many	TRBJ1-1	TRBV5-5	TGTGCCAGCAGCTTGGATTTGGGGGGGCGAGTTGAAGCTTTCTTT	CASSLDLGGRVEAFF
NA	NA	TRBJ2-7	TRBV29-1	TGCAGCGTTGAAAGTTACAATGAGCAGTACTTC	CSVESYNEQYF
TRBD1	many	TRBJ2-5	TRBV11-2	TGTGCCAGCAGCAAGTGGGACAGGGCTGAGACCCAGTACTTC	CASSKWDRAETQYF
TRBD2	many	TRBJ2-7	TRBV7-9	TGTGCCAGCAGCTTGGGACTAGCGGGAGGGGACGAGCAGTACTTC	CASSLGLAGGDEQYF
NA	many	TRBJ1-1	TRBV5-1	TGCGCCAGCAGCTCTTGGGGGGGTATGAACACTGAAGCTTTCTTT	CASSSWGGMNTEAFF
TRBD1	many	TRBJ2-5	TRBV20-1	TGCAGTGCTAGAGATGACAGGGTTATCGACGAGACCCAGTACTTC	CSARDDRVIDETQYF
NA	NA	TRBJ1-5	TRBV19	TGTGCCAGTGGTATAATGTCGGGGTTCGGTCAGCCCCAGCATTTT	CASGIMSGFGQPQHF
NA	NA	TRBJ1-5	TRBV28	TGTGCCAGCAGAAGACGAACACGATTTTTCAATCAGCCCCAGCATTTT	CASRRRTRFFNQPQHF
TRBD1	many	TRBJ2-5	TRBV5-1	TGCGCCAGCAGCATGACAGGGGCCCAAGAGACCCAGTACTTC	CASSMTGAQETQYF
NA	many	TRBJ1-2	TRBV20-1	TGCAGTGCTAGAGATGCGGCAGTCTATGGCTACACCTTC	CSARDAAVYGYTF
TRBD1	many	TRBJ1-2	TRBV9	TGTGCCAGCAGCTCACGATCCCCGGGACAGGGAGGTTACGGCTACACCTTC	CASSSRSPGQGGYGYTF
NA	many	TRBJ2-2	TRBV15	TGTGCCACCAGCAGAGATGTATATGGCGGGGTGTTGGACGGGGAGCTGTTTTTT	CATSRDVYGGVLDGELFF
NA	NA	TRBJ2-3	TRBV27	TGTGCCAGCAGTTTATCGATAAGGGCCGTAGCCACAGATACGCAGTATTTT	CASSLSIRAVATDTQYF
TRBD1	many	TRBJ2-7	TRBV5-1	TGCGCCAGCAGCTTGGCCGTCTCCGGGACAGGGCGGTACGAGCAGTACTTC	CASSLAVSGTGRYEQYF
TRBD2	NA	TRBJ2-7	TRBV4-1	TGCGCCAGCGGCCAAGATAGGGGGGGGACTAGCGGCTACGAGCAGTACTTC	CASGQDRGGTSGYEQYF
NA	many	TRBJ2-5	TRBV7-9	TGTGCCAGCAGCTTTCTCGGCGGGACAGTTGGGGAGACCCAGTACTTC	CASSFLGGTVGETQYF
NA	many	TRBJ2-3	TRBV10-3	TGTGCCATCCGTAGCAGCAGCACAGATACGCAGTATTTT	CAIRSSSTDTQYF